The next 18 T cell receptor beta chains were all read from a single sample in a study of cytomegalovirus exposure and HLA in healthy donors. Vbeta (60) and Jbeta (13) primers were used in the PCR. The method was immunoSEQ multiplex PCR; TCRdb's version includes in-frame clones alone and lacks a portion of them. The sample carries fewer than 300,000 clones, roughly 89% recorded once. The sample was PBMCs. Receptor source: a man aged 35 to 55 in good health and CMV-seropositive.

The genes are TRBV15 and TRBJ1-1; D call uncertain. This CDR3 comprises 14 residues. V lost 1 base to trimming and J lost 0 bases, with 6 bases between them. Germline-derived CDR1 and CDR2 are LNHNV and YYDKDF (reference sequence). CDR3 sequence: CATSRGSVNTEAFF. CDR3 in DNA: TGTGCCACCAGCAGAGGGTCAGTGAACACTGAAGCTTTCTTT.

The V gene is TRBV28, the J gene TRBJ1-2; 12 bases align to TRBD1. V shed 3 bases and J 8 bases; nucleotides not matched to a gene: 4. The CDR3 runs to 14 residues. Germline values: CDR1 MDHEN, CDR2 SYDVKM. The CDR3, as DNA: TGTGCCAGCAGTTTGGGACAGGGGGCGAGAGGCTACACCTTC. Translated, it gives CASSLGQGARGYTF.

This chain links TRBV6-5 with TRBJ2-7; 9 nucleotides line up with TRBD1. V lost 4 bases, J lost 6 bases, and 7 bases stayed unmatched. Germline V CDR1 and CDR2: MNHEY, SVGAGI. CDR3 length: 14 amino acids. The DNA of the CDR3 is TGTGCCAGCAGTTCGTGGACAGGGGATGGCGAGCAGTACTTC. It specifies CASSSWTGDGEQYF.

V is TRBV19 and J is TRBJ1-1; TRBD1 agrees at 9 bases. This CDR3 has 14 residues. CDR1 is LNHDA, CDR2 SQIVND, per germline (reference sequence). Trimming at V came to 5 bases and at J to 4 bases, leaving 5 bases not matched to a gene. The CDR3 here is CASSLLTGGTEAFF. CDR3 nucleotides: TGTGCCAGTAGTCTTTTGACAGGGGGCACTGAAGCTTTCTTT.

The V gene is TRBV10-3, the J gene TRBJ2-7, with D perhaps matching TRBD2 (5 bases). V was cut by 4 bases and J by 0 bases, with 10 bases left in between. This CDR3 has 14 amino acids. Germline CDR1 ENHRY, CDR2 SYGVKD. The CDR3 DNA sequence: TGTGCCATCAGTGGGGGAACTAGCTCCTACGAGCAGTACTTC. The encoded protein is CAISGGTSSYEQYF.

V gene TRBV7-2 combines with J gene TRBJ2-7; 7 bases map to TRBD2. Germline V lookup: CDR1 SGHTA, CDR2 FQGNSA. There are 13 residues in the CDR3. With V trimmed by 5 bases and J by 6 bases, 7 bases remained unmatched. The CDR3 coding sequence is TGTGCCAGCAGCCAGTGGGGGGGATCCGAGCAGTACTTC. Translation: CASSQWGGSEQYF.

With respect to this clone: At the DNA level, this CDR3 is encoded by other sequences in the same sample as well. The V gene is TRBV7-3, the J gene TRBJ2-7; D is possibly TRBD1 (6 bases). The germline V gene has CDR1 SGHTA and CDR2 FQGTGA. Between the trimmed V and J ends, which lost 1 base and 3 bases, there was a span of 7 bases. This CDR3 spans 13 amino acids. The CDR3 is CASSLIGGYEQYF. As DNA, the CDR3 is TGTGCCAGCAGCTTAATAGGGGGCTACGAGCAGTACTTC. Looking up the rest from reference TRBV7-3 and TRBJ2-7 gives the full variable domain: GAGVSQTPSNKVTEKGKYVELRCDPISGHTALYWYRQSLGQGPEFLIYFQGTGAADDSGLPNDRFFAVRPEGSVSTLKIQRTERGDSAVYLCASSLIGGYEQYFGPGTRLTVT.

This clone was recorded only once. The J gene is TRBJ1-2, the V gene TRBV6-5, with 7 bases matching TRBD1. This CDR3 contains 13 residues. Trimming cost V 5 bases and J 6 bases; bases outside gene matches: 6. CDR1 and CDR2 from the germline V gene are MNHEY and SVGAGI. CDR3 DNA: TGTGCCAGCAGTGCCGACAGGGCCCATGGCTACACCTTC. As protein: CASSADRAHGYTF.

V and J are TRBV7-9 and TRBJ2-1; 9 bases agree with TRBD2. With 1 base clipped from V and 7 bases from J, the junction kept 5 bases outside the gene matches. This CDR3 spans 15 amino acids. Germline V gives CDR1 SEHNR, CDR2 FQNEAQ (reference sequence). CDR3 in DNA: TGTGCCAGCAGCTTAGGGGCTAGCGGGATAAATGAGCAGTTCTTC. This codes for CASSLGASGINEQFF. The whole variable domain, filled in from reference TRBV7-9 and TRBJ2-1, reads DTGVSQNPRHKITKRGQNVTFRCDPISEHNRLYWYRQTLGQGPEFLTYFQNEAQLEKSRLLSDRFSAERPKGSFSTLEIQRTEQGDSAMYLCASSLGASGINEQFFGPGTRLTVL.

On this clone itself: This same CDR3 is encoded by further DNA sequences in the sample. CDR3 DNA: TGCGCCAGCAGCTCCGGGGGAGGCAATCAGCCCCAGCATTTT. Protein product: CASSSGGGNQPQHF. The gene calls are TRBV5-1 and TRBJ1-5; weak D call: TRBD1 (5 bases). CDR1 SGHRS and CDR2 YFSETQ come from the germline V gene. The CDR3 consists of 14 residues. V was cut by 3 bases and J by 2 bases, with 9 bases left in between.

This chain uses TRBV28 with TRBJ1-2; 9 nucleotides agree with TRBD1. The CDR3 length is 14 residues. Losses at the gene ends were 0 bases for V and 6 bases for J; bases not matched to a gene: 2. Per the germline V gene, CDR1 is MDHEN and CDR2 is SYDVKM. DNA for the CDR3: TGTGCCAGCAGTTTATGGGGACAGGGCGATGGCTACACCTTC. It codes for CASSLWGQGDGYTF.

J is TRBJ1-2 and V is TRBV5-5; 9 positions agree with TRBD1. The V gene end was trimmed by 4 bases and the J gene end by 10 bases; junction bases not matched to a gene: 11. Germline V lookup: CDR1 SGHKS, CDR2 YYEKEE (reference sequence). The length of the CDR3 is 14 residues. This CDR3 reads CASSTVWDREVYTF. Here the CDR3 DNA reads TGTGCCAGCAGCACGGTGTGGGACAGGGAGGTCTACACCTTC.

This chain joins TRBV19 and TRBJ2-7; TRBD2 matches at 11 bases. The V segment lost 3 bases and the J segment 2 bases; nucleotides outside the gene matches: 6. There are 16 residues in the CDR3. Germline CDR1 and CDR2: LNHDA and SQIVND (reference sequence). The CDR3 DNA reads TGTGCCAGTAGTATCCCTAGCGGGAGGTACCCCTACGAGCAGTACTTC. Translation: CASSIPSGRYPYEQYF.

To note about this clone: The germline gene is not matched at one end of the junction; a read error may be the cause. This sequence joins TRBV5-1 and TRBJ2-7, with 10 positions matching TRBD2. This CDR3 has 17 residues. Germline assignment: CDR1 SGHRS and CDR2 YFSETQ. The CDR3 region is CTSSGSGRRGVNYEQYF. For the CDR3, the DNA is TGCACCAGCAGTGGTAGCGGGAGGCGGGGCGTTAACTACGAGCAGTACTTC.

The chain is built from TRBV7-2 and TRBJ2-1, with D maybe TRBD2 (5 bases). CDR1 and CDR2 from the germline V gene are SGHTA and FQGNSA. Between the trimmed V and J ends, which lost 5 bases and 4 bases, there was a span of 12 bases. This CDR3 contains 14 residues. This CDR3 is CASSREGGYNEQFF. The DNA of the CDR3 is TGTGCCAGCAGCCGGGAAGGCGGATACAATGAGCAGTTCTTC.

The chain couples TRBV7-9 to TRBJ1-3, with D unclear. Germline values: CDR1 SEHNR, CDR2 FQNEAQ (reference sequence). V lost 7 bases to trimming and J lost 0 bases, with 16 bases between them. This CDR3 is built from 16 residues. CDR3 protein: CASNNLRFRSGNTIYF. CDR3 nucleotide sequence: TGTGCCAGCAACAATCTCAGGTTCCGCTCTGGAAACACCATATATTTT. Looking up the rest from reference TRBV7-9 and TRBJ1-3 gives the full variable domain: DTGVSQNPRHKITKRGQNVTFRCDPISEHNRLYWYRQTLGQGPEFLTYFQNEAQLEKSRLLSDRFSAERPKGSFSTLEIQRTEQGDSAMYLCASNNLRFRSGNTIYFGEGSWLTVV.

The rearrangement links TRBV11-2 to TRBJ2-2, with unresolved D. The CDR3 spans 13 residues. With 6 bases removed from V and 1 base from J, the gap between germline ends came to 6 bases. Germline values: CDR1 SGHAT, CDR2 FQNNGV. CDR3 loop: CASRVVNTGELFF. For the CDR3, the DNA is TGTGCCAGCAGAGTAGTGAACACCGGGGAGCTGTTTTTT.

The chain joins TRBV13 to TRBJ2-7; 9 bases are shared with TRBD2. The CDR3 totals 14 residues. CDR1 is PRHDT and CDR2 is FYEKMQ in the germline V gene (reference sequence). The trim removed 2 bases at V and 2 bases at J, leaving 1 base unmatched. The CDR3: CASSLQRGAYEQYF. CDR3 coding DNA: TGTGCCAGCAGCTTACAGCGGGGGGCCTACGAGCAGTACTTC. The whole variable domain, remainder taken from reference TRBV13 and TRBJ2-7, is AAGVIQSPRHLIKEKRETATLKCYPIPRHDTVYWYQQGPGQDPQFLISFYEKMQSDKGSIPDRFSAQQFSDYHSELNMSSLELGDSALYFCASSLQRGAYEQYFGPGTRLTVT.